These 20 T cell receptor beta chains were sequenced from one sample in a study of T cells in Graves' hyperthyroidism and ophthalmopathy. Amplified TCR beta CDR3 regions derived from RNA transcripts. The HTBI primer set drove a first-round RT-PCR of the TCR CDR3. From the multiplex PCR reads, TCRdb called clonotypes with MiXCR, one entry per CDR3 protein. The sample carries 450,000 to 600,000 distinct CDR3 sequences, around 20% recorded once. The sample was blood. All receptors derive from a man in his forties with Graves' ophthalmopathy.

The chain links TRBV11-3 to TRBJ1-2; D uncertain. The germline gives CDR1 SGHNT, CDR2 YENEEA. The CDR3 contains 16 residues. The V end was cut by 3 bases, the J end by 2 bases, with 16 bases between. CDR3 region: CASSFFEDGLNYGYTF. The CDR3 DNA reads TGTGCCAGCAGCTTTTTTGAAGACGGACTGAACTATGGCTACACCTTC.

CDR3 sequence: CASSVRDKGKLEQFF. CDR3 bases: TGTGCCAGCAGTGTCCGGGACAAAGGGAAACTGGAGCAGTTCTTC. This chain links TRBV6-1 with TRBJ2-1; a weak D match, TRBD1 (6 bases). Trimming pared 4 bases from V and 10 bases from J, leaving 20 bases between. The CDR3 is made up of 15 amino acids. CDR1 and CDR2 (germline): MNHNS, SASEGT.

CDR3 amino acids: CASSLVGASNNSPLHF. CDR3 nucleotide sequence: TGTGCCAGCAGCTTGGTCGGGGCGAGTAATAATTCACCCCTCCACTTT. This rearrangement joins TRBV5-5 to TRBJ1-6, with D tentatively TRBD1 (5 bases). Germline V gives CDR1 SGHKS, CDR2 YYEKEE (reference sequence). The CDR3 has 16 amino acids. V lost 0 bases to trimming and J lost 5 bases, with 12 bases between them.

This clonotype appeared a few times. The chain employs TRBV5-1 and TRBJ1-1, with D perhaps TRBD1 (6 bases). V was clipped by 7 bases and J by 5 bases, with 18 bases between them. CDR3 length: 14 amino acids. Germline V gene data show CDR1 as SGHRS and CDR2 as YFSETQ. This CDR3 is CASRRGDSGTEAFF. The CDR3 nucleotides read TGCGCCAGCCGGAGGGGGGACTCGGGAACTGAAGCTTTCTTT.

Many counts were recorded for this clonotype. The chain couples TRBV3-1 to TRBJ1-5; TRBD1 might be the D (5 bases). CDR3 length equals 15 residues. Looked up from germline, CDR1 is LGHDT and CDR2 is YNNKEL (reference sequence). Trimming pared 3 bases from V and 4 bases from J, leaving 13 bases between. CDR3 nucleotides: TGTGCCAGCAGCCAGGGACTTACAGGAAATCAGCCCCAGCATTTT. It is translated as CASSQGLTGNQPQHF.

The J gene is TRBJ1-2, the V gene TRBV6-1; no reliable D call. CDR1 is MNHNS and CDR2 is SASEGT in the germline V gene. Trimming cost V 2 bases and J 2 bases, with 12 bases left between them. This CDR3 contains 15 residues. The CDR3, as DNA: TGTGCCAGCAGTGAATTAGTGGGAGCAAACTATGGCTACACCTTC. Encoded protein: CASSELVGANYGYTF.

The genes are TRBV5-1 and TRBJ2-1, with 9 nucleotides matching TRBD2. Per germline, CDR1 SGHRS and CDR2 YFSETQ. The CDR3 totals 15 residues. V shed 4 bases, J shed 8 bases, and the junction held 10 bases outside the gene matches. For the CDR3, the DNA is TGCGCCAGCAGCCTTAGCGGGAGTGGTGGAGATGAGCAGTTCTTC. This encodes CASSLSGSGGDEQFF.

This clonotype was observed many times. V gene TRBV20-1 combines with J gene TRBJ2-5, with 11 positions matching TRBD2. The CDR3 loop spans 17 amino acids. The J segment lost 2 bases and the V segment lost 3 bases, leaving 11 bases of the junction unmatched. The germline gives CDR1 DFQATT, CDR2 SNEGSKA (reference sequence). The CDR3 nucleotides are TGCAGTGCTAGGTCAGAACTAGCGGGGGTCCAGCAAGAGACCCAGTACTTC. This codes for CSARSELAGVQQETQYF.

This clonotype showed up many times. The gene calls are TRBV6-2 or TRBV6-3 and TRBJ2-7; D call uncertain. This CDR3 spans 12 amino acids. Per germline, CDR1 MNHEY and CDR2 SVGEGT. Between the trimmed V and J ends, which lost 5 bases and 3 bases, there was a span of 8 bases. CDR3 loop: CASSNPDYEQYF. The CDR3 DNA reads TGTGCCAGCAGTAACCCGGACTACGAGCAGTACTTC.

Many counts were recorded for this clonotype. J is TRBJ2-7 and V is TRBV7-9, with D unresolved. Germline loops: CDR1 SEHNR, CDR2 FQNEAQ (reference sequence). The CDR3 covers 13 residues. V gave up 4 bases and J gave up 7 bases, with 14 bases separating them. CDR3 nucleotide sequence: TGTGCCAGCAGCTCTAAACCCTATGGGGAGCAGTACTTC. Its protein is CASSSKPYGEQYF. The complete variable domain, with remaining parts taken from reference TRBV7-9 and TRBJ2-7, reads DTGVSQNPRHKITKRGQNVTFRCDPISEHNRLYWYRQTLGQGPEFLTYFQNEAQLEKSRLLSDRFSAERPKGSFSTLEIQRTEQGDSAMYLCASSSKPYGEQYFGPGTRLTVT.

This rearrangement joins TRBV5-1 to TRBJ1-3; possibly TRBD1 for D (5 bases). The CDR3 is 15 residues long. Per germline, CDR1 SGHRS and CDR2 YFSETQ. Trimming removed 5 bases from V and 6 bases from J, with 18 bases in between. For the CDR3, the DNA is TGCGCCAGCAGTACCGATCCAAGGGGCGAAAACACCATATATTTT. It specifies CASSTDPRGENTIYF.

V is TRBV7-3 and J is TRBJ2-1; 10 positions agree with TRBD2. Germline V gene data show CDR1 as SGHTA and CDR2 as FQGTGA. Germline trimming cut 2 bases from V and 10 bases from J; bases unmatched to any gene: 2. The CDR3 is made up of 13 amino acids. This CDR3 is CASSLQREGEQFF. CDR3 DNA: TGTGCCAGCAGCTTACAGCGGGAGGGGGAGCAGTTCTTC.

This clonotype was found many times. The rearrangement links TRBV24-1 to TRBJ1-1; D uncertain. This CDR3 has 15 residues. Between the trimmed V and J ends, which lost 10 bases and 3 bases, there was a span of 20 bases. The germline V gene encodes CDR1 KGHDR and CDR2 SFDVKD. Here the CDR3 DNA reads TGTGCCACATCAAGCGGCCCCGGAGGCGACACTGAAGCTTTCTTT. Protein sequence: CATSSGPGGDTEAFF.

This clonotype was counted ten times or more. The chain combines TRBV28 with TRBJ2-5, with no clear D. The CDR3 sequence is 15 residues long. Trimming took off 4 bases at V and 0 bases at J, with 12 bases between the two ends. Germline loops: CDR1 MDHEN, CDR2 SYDVKM. The CDR3 coding sequence is TGTGCCAGCAGTTCCATCCTGGGGTACCAAGAGACCCAGTACTTC. Its translation: CASSSILGYQETQYF. The variable domain in full, completed from reference TRBV28 and TRBJ2-5, reads DVKVTQSSRYLVKRTGEKVFLECVQDMDHENMFWYRQDPGLGLRLIYFSYDVKMKEKGDIPEGYSVSREKKERFSLILESASTNQTSMYLCASSSILGYQETQYFGPGTRLLVL.

This clonotype was picked up many times. The gene calls are TRBV20-1 and TRBJ2-3; 8 nucleotides agree with TRBD2. This CDR3 comprises 16 residues. With 8 bases clipped from V and 0 bases from J, the junction kept 13 bases outside the gene matches. From germline, CDR1 is DFQATT and CDR2 SNEGSKA (reference sequence). CDR3 sequence: CSTQTGGGTSTDTQYF. The CDR3, as DNA: TGCAGTACCCAAACCGGCGGGGGGACTAGCACAGATACGCAGTATTTT.

V gene TRBV6-1 combines with J gene TRBJ1-5, with TRBD1 matching over 7 bases. Germline CDR1 and CDR2: MNHNS and SASEGT. CDR3 length: 14 amino acids. Trimming took 7 bases from V and 3 from J; bases not matched to a gene: 6. For the CDR3, the DNA is TGTGCCAGCAAACTTGGGACAGACAATCAGCCCCAGCATTTT. Residues: CASKLGTDNQPQHF.

The chain has TRBV5-1 and TRBJ2-1, with 10 nucleotides matching TRBD2. The CDR3 totals 16 residues. V lost 5 bases to trimming and J lost 5 bases; unmatched junction nucleotides: 10. Germline values: CDR1 SGHRS, CDR2 YFSETQ. This CDR3 is CASSQFGLAANNEQFF. The CDR3 DNA is TGCGCCAGCAGTCAATTTGGACTAGCGGCCAACAATGAGCAGTTCTTC.

This clonotype has ten or more counts. The chain links TRBV10-3 to TRBJ2-2; TRBD2 matches 8 bases. V gave up 0 bases and J gave up 5 bases; unmatched junction bases: 8. This CDR3 has 17 residues. CDR1 and CDR2 from the germline V gene are ENHRY and SYGVKD. Here the CDR3 reads CAISESEAGASTGELFF. CDR3 in DNA: TGTGCCATCAGTGAGTCGGAAGCGGGAGCCTCTACCGGGGAGCTGTTTTTT.

The chain recombines TRBV15 with TRBJ2-1, with 8 bases matching TRBD1. CDR1 and CDR2 from the germline V gene are LNHNV and YYDKDF (reference sequence). J was trimmed by 3 bases and V by 1 base; bases with no gene match: 5. The CDR3 is 16 amino acids. CDR3 nucleotides: TGTGCCACCAGCAGAGGGGAGACAGGGGTCTACAATGAGCAGTTCTTC. Its translation: CATSRGETGVYNEQFF.

This clonotype showed up just once. The gene calls are TRBV6-2 or TRBV6-3 and TRBJ2-7, with 8 bases aligning to TRBD1. Germline assignment: CDR1 MNHEY and CDR2 SVGEGT. This CDR3 has 12 amino acids. With V trimmed by 7 bases and J by 4 bases, 3 bases remained unmatched. The chain's CDR3 is CASKRDRYEQYF. As DNA, the CDR3 is TGTGCCAGCAAGAGGGACAGGTACGAGCAGTACTTC.